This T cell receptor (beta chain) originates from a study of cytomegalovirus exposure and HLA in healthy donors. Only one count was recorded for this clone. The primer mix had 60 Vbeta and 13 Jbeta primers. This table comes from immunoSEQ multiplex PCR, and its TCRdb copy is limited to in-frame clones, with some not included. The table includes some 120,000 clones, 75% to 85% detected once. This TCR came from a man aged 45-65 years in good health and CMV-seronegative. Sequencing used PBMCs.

CDR3 nucleotides: TGTGCCAGCTCACCATATTCGTTTGATCCGACAGACAGCTCCTACGAGCAGTACTTC. This sequence encodes CASSPYSFDPTDSSYEQYF. The genes are TRBV18 and TRBJ2-7; a possible D gene is TRBD1 (5 bases). Germline CDR1 reads KGHSH; CDR2 reads LQKENI. There are 19 residues in the CDR3. Trimming stripped 2 bases from V and 0 bases from J, with 23 bases between. Together with reference TRBV18 and TRBJ2-7, the CDR3 gives the full variable domain: NAGVMQNPRHLVRRRGQEARLRCSPMKGHSHVYWYRQLPEEGLKFMVYLQKENIIDESGMPKERFSAEFPKEGPSILRIQQVVRGDSAAYFCASSPYSFDPTDSSYEQYFGPGTRLTVT.